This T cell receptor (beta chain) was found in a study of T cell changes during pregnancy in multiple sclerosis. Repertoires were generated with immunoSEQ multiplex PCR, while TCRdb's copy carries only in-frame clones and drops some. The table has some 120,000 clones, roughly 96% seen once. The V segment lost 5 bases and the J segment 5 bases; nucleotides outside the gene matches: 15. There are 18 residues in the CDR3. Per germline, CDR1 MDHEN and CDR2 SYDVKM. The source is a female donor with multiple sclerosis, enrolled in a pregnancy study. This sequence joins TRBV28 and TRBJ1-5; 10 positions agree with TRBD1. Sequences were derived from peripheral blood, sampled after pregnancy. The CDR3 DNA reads TGTGCCAGCAGTCAGCACTCTACCGGGACAGGGGTCCATCAGCCCCAGCATTTT. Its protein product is CASSQHSTGTGVHQPQHF.